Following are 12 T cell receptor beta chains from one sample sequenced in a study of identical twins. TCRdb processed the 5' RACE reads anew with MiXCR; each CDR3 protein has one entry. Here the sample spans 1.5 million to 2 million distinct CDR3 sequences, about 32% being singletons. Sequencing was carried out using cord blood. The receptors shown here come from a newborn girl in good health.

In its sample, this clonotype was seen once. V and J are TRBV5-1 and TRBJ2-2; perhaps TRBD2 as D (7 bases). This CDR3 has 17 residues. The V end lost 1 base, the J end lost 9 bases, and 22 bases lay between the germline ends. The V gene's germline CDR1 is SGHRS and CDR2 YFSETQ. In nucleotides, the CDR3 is TGCGCCAGCAGCTTGTCGCTAGCGGTCAGGGGCGTTCGGGAGCTGTTTTTT. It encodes CASSLSLAVRGVRELFF.

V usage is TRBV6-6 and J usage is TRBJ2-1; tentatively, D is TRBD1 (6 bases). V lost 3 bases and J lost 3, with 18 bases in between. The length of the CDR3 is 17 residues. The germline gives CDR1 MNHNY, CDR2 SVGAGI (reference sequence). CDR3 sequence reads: CASSYKLGTPNYNEQFF. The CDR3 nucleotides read TGTGCCAGCAGTTATAAGTTAGGGACACCTAACTACAATGAGCAGTTCTTC.

CDR3 loop: CASSWTTASYSYEQYF. CDR3 nucleotides: TGCGCCAGCAGCTGGACGACAGCTTCATACTCCTACGAGCAGTACTTC. This chain uses TRBV5-1 with TRBJ2-7, with a weak D call TRBD1 (5 bases). V was trimmed by 3 bases and J by 0 bases, leaving 16 bases between them. This CDR3 is built from 16 residues. Germline V gives CDR1 SGHRS, CDR2 YFSETQ.

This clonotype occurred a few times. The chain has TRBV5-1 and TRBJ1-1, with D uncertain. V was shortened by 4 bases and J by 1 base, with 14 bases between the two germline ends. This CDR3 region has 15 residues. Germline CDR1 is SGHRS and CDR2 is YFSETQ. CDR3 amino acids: CASSATRAQNTEAFF. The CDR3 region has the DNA TGCGCCAGCAGCGCCACGCGGGCCCAGAACACTGAAGCTTTCTTT.

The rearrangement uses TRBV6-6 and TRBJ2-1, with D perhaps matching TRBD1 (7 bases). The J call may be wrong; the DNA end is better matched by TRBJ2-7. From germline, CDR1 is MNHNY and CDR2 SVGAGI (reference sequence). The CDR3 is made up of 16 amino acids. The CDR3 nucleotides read TGTGCCAGCAGTTCGGGGGACAGTAGCTCCTACAATGAGCAGTACTTC. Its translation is CASSSGDSSSYNEQYF.

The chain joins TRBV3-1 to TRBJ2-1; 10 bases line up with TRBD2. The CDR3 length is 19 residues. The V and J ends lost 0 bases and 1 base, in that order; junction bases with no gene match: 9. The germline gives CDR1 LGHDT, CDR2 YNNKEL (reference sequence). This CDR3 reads CASSQEGLALLLSYNEQFF. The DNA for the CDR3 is TGTGCCAGCAGCCAAGAGGGACTAGCGTTGTTGCTGTCCTACAATGAGCAGTTCTTC.

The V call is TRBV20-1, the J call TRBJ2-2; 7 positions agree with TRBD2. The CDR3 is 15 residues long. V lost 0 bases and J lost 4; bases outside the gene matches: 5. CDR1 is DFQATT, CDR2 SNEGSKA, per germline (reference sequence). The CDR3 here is CSARDLGRATGELFF. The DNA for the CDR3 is TGCAGTGCTAGAGATTTGGGGAGGGCCACCGGGGAGCTGTTTTTT.

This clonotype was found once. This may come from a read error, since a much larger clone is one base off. Here the CDR3 DNA reads TGCAGCGTTGAATGGACAGAGTCCGGGGAGCAGTACTTC. Translating gives CSVEWTESGEQYF. The V and J genes are TRBV29-1 and TRBJ2-7; D may be TRBD1 (6 bases). The CDR3 length is 13 residues. Looked up from germline, CDR1 is SQVTM and CDR2 is ANQGSEA. Trimming cost V 2 bases and J 7 bases, with 15 bases left between them.

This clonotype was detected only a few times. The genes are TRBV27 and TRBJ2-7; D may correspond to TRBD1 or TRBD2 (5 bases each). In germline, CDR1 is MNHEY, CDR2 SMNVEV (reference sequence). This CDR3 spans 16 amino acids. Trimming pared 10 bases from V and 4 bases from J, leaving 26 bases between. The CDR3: CATMRGITPKTYEQYF. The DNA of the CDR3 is TGTGCCACCATGAGGGGTATCACTCCCAAGACTTACGAGCAGTACTTC.

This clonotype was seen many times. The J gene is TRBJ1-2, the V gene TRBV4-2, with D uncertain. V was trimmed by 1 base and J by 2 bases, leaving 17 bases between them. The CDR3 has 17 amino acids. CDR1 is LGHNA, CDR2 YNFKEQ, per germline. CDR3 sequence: CASSQVLKASVNYGYTF. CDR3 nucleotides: TGTGCCAGCAGCCAAGTCCTGAAGGCCTCGGTGAACTATGGCTACACCTTC.

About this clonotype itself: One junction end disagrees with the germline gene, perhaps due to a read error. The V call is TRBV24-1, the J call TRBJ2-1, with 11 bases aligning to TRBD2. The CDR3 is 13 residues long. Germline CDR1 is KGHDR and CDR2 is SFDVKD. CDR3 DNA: TGTGCCACTACTAGCGGGAGAGGCAATGAGCACTTCTTC. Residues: CATTSGRGNEHFF.

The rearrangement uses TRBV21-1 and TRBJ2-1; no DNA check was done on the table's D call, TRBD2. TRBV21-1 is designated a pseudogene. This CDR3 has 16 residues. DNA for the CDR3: TGTGCCAGCATCGAACCGGCTAGCGGGAGTATAAATGAGCAGTTCTTC. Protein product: CASIEPASGSINEQFF.